The clone carrying this T cell receptor beta chain was recorded many times. This sample is drawn from a study of read filtering for tumor transcriptome and immune sequencing. Study information: Among patients, 17 to 20 were male and around 13 female, aged roughly 45 to 80 (mean about 71). 8 patients were R-ISS I, 16 were R-ISS II, about seven were R-ISS III. After DNase treatment, RNA was made into whole-transcriptome libraries.

Per the germline V gene, CDR1 is SEHNR and CDR2 is FQNEAQ (reference sequence). V dropped 5 bases and J dropped 7 bases, with 4 bases sitting between them. The CDR3 is 10 amino acids. The library was built from around 400 ng RNA with molecular barcoded adaptors for alpha/delta and beta/gamma chains. TCRdb analysed the reads with MiXCR anew, one entry per CDR3 protein. This sample has 50,000 or so distinct CDR3 sequences, with approximately 19% found just once. The sequence was obtained from a donor over 35 with multiple myeloma. Input material: a population of CD138-negative cells sorted from bone marrow. This sequence joins TRBV7-9 and TRBJ2-3, with D uncertain. CDR3 DNA sequence: TGTGCCAGCAGCGGTTATACGCAGTATTTT. As protein: CASSGYTQYF.